What follows are 22 T cell receptor beta chains derived from one specimen sequenced in a study of blood T cell repertoires in COVID-19. TCRdb keeps only in-frame clones here, not all; method: immunoSEQ multiplex PCR. The sample has about 160,000 clones, 90% seen once. Sequencing was done on a sample of peripheral blood. These receptors were taken from a man aged 45-60 years with acute or convalescent COVID-19.

Turning to this clone: The germline gene is not matched at one end of the junction; a read error may be the cause. This chain links TRBV28 with TRBJ2-7; 11 bases align to TRBD2. The V gene's germline CDR1 is MDHEN and CDR2 SYDVKM. This CDR3 spans 14 amino acids. The CDR3: CASSLFSLAGGFDF. CDR3 DNA sequence: TGTGCCAGCAGTTTATTTTCCCTAGCGGGAGGTTTCGACTTC.

This chain joins TRBV7-2 and TRBJ2-5; weak D call: TRBD2 (5 bases). The CDR3 loop spans 13 amino acids. CDR1 and CDR2 (germline): SGHTA, FQGNSA. V was shortened by 5 bases and J by 6 bases, with 13 bases between the two germline ends. CDR3 bases: TGTGCCAGCAGCGCGCGCGGAGGTCAGACCCAGTACTTC. This gives the protein CASSARGGQTQYF. The full variable domain, in which reference TRBV7-2 and TRBJ2-5 provide the parts outside the CDR3, is GAGVSQSPSNKVTEKGKDVELRCDPISGHTALYWYRQSLGQGLEFLIYFQGNSAPDKSGLPSDRFSAERTGGSVSTLTIQRTQQEDSAVYLCASSARGGQTQYFGPGTRLLVL.

V is TRBV27 and J is TRBJ1-6, with D unclear. The V end was cut by 4 bases, the J end by 0 bases, with 22 bases between. This CDR3 contains 20 residues. The germline gives CDR1 MNHEY, CDR2 SMNVEV (reference sequence). The CDR3: CASSSRAARVGSSYNSPLHF. The CDR3 nucleotides read TGTGCCAGCAGTTCCAGAGCTGCCCGGGTGGGGAGCTCCTATAATTCACCCCTCCACTTT.

The V gene is TRBV29-1, the J gene TRBJ2-3, with a weak D call TRBD2 (5 bases). With 6 bases removed from V and 2 bases from J, the gap between germline ends came to 12 bases. The CDR3 has 13 amino acids. Germline V gene sequence: CDR1 SQVTM, CDR2 ANQGSEA. In DNA, the CDR3 is TGCAGCGTCGTGGGGAGTCCCACAGATACGCAGTATTTT. Protein sequence: CSVVGSPTDTQYF.

The CDR3 sequence: CASSPGQGYSPLHF. CDR3 in DNA: TGTGCCAGCAGTCCGGGACAGGGATATTCACCCCTCCACTTT. This chain joins TRBV6-5 and TRBJ1-6; 9 positions match TRBD1. CDR1 MNHEY and CDR2 SVGAGI come from the germline V gene. With 5 bases clipped from V and 8 bases from J, the junction kept 4 bases outside the gene matches. The CDR3 is made up of 14 amino acids.

This chain uses TRBV6-5 with TRBJ1-1; D might be TRBD1 (5 bases). This CDR3 contains 13 residues. Germline loops: CDR1 MNHEY, CDR2 SVGAGI. Trimming cost V 7 bases and J 10 bases, with 19 bases left between them. This CDR3 is CASKPQGSMGAFF. The DNA for the CDR3 is TGTGCCAGCAAACCGCAGGGATCGATGGGAGCTTTCTTT.

The chain employs TRBV15 and TRBJ1-5; 8 bases match TRBD1. The CDR3 length is 14 residues. CDR1 and CDR2 from the germline V gene are LNHNV and YYDKDF (reference sequence). The junction had 5 bases not matched to a gene; V was cut back by 5 bases and J by 5 bases. CDR3 bases: TGTGCCACCAGCTTCGGACAGGGCGATCAGCCCCAGCATTTT. Amino acids: CATSFGQGDQPQHF. The full variable domain, completed using reference TRBV15 and TRBJ1-5, is DAMVIQNPRYQVTQFGKPVTLSCSQTLNHNVMYWYQQKSSQAPKLLFHYYDKDFNNEADTPDNFQSRRPNTSFCFLDIRSPGLGDTAMYLCATSFGQGDQPQHFGDGTRLSIL.

The V gene is TRBV5-1, the J gene TRBJ2-2; TRBD2 is a possible D gene (6 bases). Trimming took 7 bases from V and 1 from J, leaving 14 bases between them. CDR1 SGHRS and CDR2 YFSETQ come from the germline V gene. This CDR3 comprises 15 residues. CDR3 region: CASLAGSGNTGELFF. The CDR3 nucleotides read TGCGCCAGCCTCGCGGGGTCAGGGAACACCGGGGAGCTGTTTTTT.

The genes are TRBV19 and TRBJ1-5, with TRBD1 identical over 9 bases. After removal of 4 bases from V and 3 bases from J, the junction contained 7 bases not matched to a gene. CDR1 and CDR2 (germline): LNHDA, SQIVND (reference sequence). This CDR3 has 16 residues. CDR3 DNA: TGTGCCAGTAGTAATGCCTGGGACAGGGACAATCAGCCCCAGCATTTT. The encoded protein is CASSNAWDRDNQPQHF.

V usage is TRBV11-2 and J usage is TRBJ2-7, with no clear D. V shed 5 bases and J shed 5 bases, with 16 bases lying between them. This CDR3 contains 14 residues. In germline, CDR1 is SGHAT, CDR2 FQNNGV. This CDR3 is CASSRLTPADEQYF. The CDR3, as DNA: TGTGCCAGCAGCCGCTTAACTCCCGCGGACGAGCAGTACTTC.

This rearrangement joins TRBV7-9 to TRBJ2-6; D uncertain. Trimming left V 3 bases short and J 0 bases short, with 15 bases between. The CDR3 covers 18 residues. From germline, CDR1 is SEHNR and CDR2 FQNEAQ (reference sequence). DNA for the CDR3: TGTGCCAGCAGCTTCGTGGCACGTCCTAGCTCTGGGGCCAACGTCCTGACTTTC. Encoded protein: CASSFVARPSSGANVLTF. The complete variable domain, with remaining parts taken from reference TRBV7-9 and TRBJ2-6, reads DTGVSQNPRHKITKRGQNVTFRCDPISEHNRLYWYRQTLGQGPEFLTYFQNEAQLEKSRLLSDRFSAERPKGSFSTLEIQRTEQGDSAMYLCASSFVARPSSGANVLTFGAGSRLTVL.

This chain connects TRBV20-1 to TRBJ1-5; no clear D gene. The CDR3 totals 12 residues. Deletions cut 3 bases from V and 7 bases from J, with 10 bases between. The germline V gene encodes CDR1 DFQATT and CDR2 SNEGSKA (reference sequence). The CDR3 protein is CSASGGIQPQHF. CDR3 bases: TGCAGTGCTAGTGGAGGGATCCAGCCCCAGCATTTT.

V is TRBV11-2 and J is TRBJ2-7; D possibly corresponds to TRBD2 (5 bases). This CDR3 is built from 13 residues. The V gene's germline CDR1 is SGHAT and CDR2 FQNNGV. Trimming took off 2 bases at V and 2 bases at J, with 7 bases between the two ends. This CDR3 is CASSLRRTYEQYV. The CDR3 DNA follows: TGTGCCAGCAGCTTAAGGAGGACCTACGAGCAGTACGTC.

J is TRBJ1-4 and V is TRBV5-1; 9 nucleotides line up with TRBD1. The trim removed 4 bases at V and 5 bases at J, leaving 12 bases unmatched. The CDR3 runs 17 residues. Germline V gene sequence: CDR1 SGHRS, CDR2 YFSETQ. The CDR3 coding sequence is TGCGCCAGCAGCCCAAACCCATTGACAGGGGGAAATGAAAAACTGTTTTTT. Protein sequence: CASSPNPLTGGNEKLFF.

The gene calls are TRBV19 and TRBJ2-3; 7 nucleotides line up with TRBD1. CDR3 length: 14 amino acids. Unmatched junction bases numbered 3, after V lost 4 bases and J lost 2 bases. Germline CDR1 and CDR2: LNHDA and SQIVND (reference sequence). The CDR3: CASSTGQDTDTQYF. The CDR3 DNA sequence: TGTGCCAGTAGTACAGGACAGGACACAGATACGCAGTATTTT.

The V gene is TRBV19, the J gene TRBJ2-1; TRBD2 matches at 9 bases. Germline CDR1 reads LNHDA; CDR2 reads SQIVND (reference sequence). The CDR3 is 14 amino acids. The trim removed 6 bases at V and 9 bases at J, leaving 9 bases unmatched. In DNA, the CDR3 is TGTGCCAGTAGAACCGTAGCGGGAGCGGGTGAGCAGTTCTTC. Encoded protein: CASRTVAGAGEQFF.

V gene TRBV7-3 combines with J gene TRBJ2-3; 9 nucleotides line up with TRBD2. The CDR3 is 16 amino acids. J gave up 4 bases and V 5 bases, and 10 bases lay outside the gene matches. Looked up from germline, CDR1 is SGHTA and CDR2 is FQGTGA. The CDR3: CASSNMGAGGPDTQYF. Written as DNA, the CDR3 is TGTGCCAGCAGCAACATGGGGGCGGGAGGGCCAGATACGCAGTATTTT.

V usage is TRBV9 and J usage is TRBJ1-3, with D possibly being TRBD1 (5 bases). Trimming took 1 base from V and 3 from J, leaving 8 bases between them. The germline V gene has CDR1 SGDLS and CDR2 YYNGEE. The CDR3 spans 14 residues. CDR3 amino acids: CASSVQGYGNTIYF. The DNA of the CDR3 is TGTGCCAGCAGCGTACAGGGTTATGGAAACACCATATATTTT.

In its sample, this clone was seen once. The chain links TRBV12-3 or TRBV12-4 to TRBJ1-1; possible D gene TRBD1, 6 bases. There are 12 residues in the CDR3. V lost 6 bases to trimming and J lost 5 bases, with 10 bases between them. For the CDR3, the DNA is TGTGCCAGCAGCCCGACAGGAACTGAAGCTTTCTTT. It specifies CASSPTGTEAFF.

This clone has only one observation. The rearrangement links TRBV18 to TRBJ2-2, with D possibly matching TRBD1 (6 bases). V was clipped by 1 base and J by 5 bases, with 17 bases between them. Germline CDR1 is KGHSH and CDR2 is LQKENI. The CDR3 spans 17 residues. This chain's CDR3 is CASSPRSPGAGTGELFF. The CDR3 bases are TGTGCCAGCTCACCACGGAGTCCAGGGGCTGGAACCGGGGAGCTGTTTTTT.

The chain carries TRBV28 and TRBJ2-7; TRBD2 is a possible D gene (5 bases). The CDR3 loop spans 14 amino acids. Trimming shortened V by 6 bases and J by 4 bases, and 16 bases separated the two germline ends. Germline CDR1 reads MDHEN; CDR2 reads SYDVKM. CDR3 protein: CASSERARGYEQYF. The CDR3 bases are TGTGCCAGCAGCGAGAGGGCCCGAGGGTACGAGCAGTACTTC.

This rearrangement joins TRBV10-3 to TRBJ1-5; TRBD1 matches at 9 bases. V lost 6 bases, J lost 3 bases, and 3 bases stayed unmatched. Germline-derived CDR1 and CDR2 are ENHRY and SYGVKD. This CDR3 spans 14 amino acids. The CDR3 protein is CAIRRTGDNQPQHF. As DNA, the CDR3 is TGTGCCATCAGGCGGACAGGGGACAATCAGCCCCAGCATTTT.